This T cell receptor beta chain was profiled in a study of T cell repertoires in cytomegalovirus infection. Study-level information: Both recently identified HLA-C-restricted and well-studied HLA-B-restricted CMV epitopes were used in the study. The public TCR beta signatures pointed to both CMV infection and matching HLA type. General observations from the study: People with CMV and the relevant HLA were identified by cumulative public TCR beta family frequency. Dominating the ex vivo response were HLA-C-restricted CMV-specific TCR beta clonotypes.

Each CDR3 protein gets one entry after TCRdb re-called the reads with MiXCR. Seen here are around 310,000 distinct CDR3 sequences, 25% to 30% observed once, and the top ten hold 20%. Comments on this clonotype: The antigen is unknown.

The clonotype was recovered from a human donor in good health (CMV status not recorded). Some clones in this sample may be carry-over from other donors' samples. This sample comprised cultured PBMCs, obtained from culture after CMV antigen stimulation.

CDR3 in amino acids: CASSHSPGLAGGPATQYF. The CDR3 coding sequence is TGTGCCAGCAGTCATTCCCCGGGACTAGCGGGGGGGCCGGCTACGCAGTATTTT. This rearrangement joins TRBV6-2 or TRBV6-3 to TRBJ2-3; 16 bases are shared with TRBD2. CDR3 length: 18 amino acids. Germline CDR1 reads MNHEY; CDR2 reads SVGEGT. V lost 5 bases to trimming and J lost 8 bases; unmatched junction nucleotides: 13.